This T cell receptor beta chain came from a study of monozygotic twins with inflammatory bowel disease. Study results and caveats: With inverse Simpson as the measure, TCRbeta diversity was lower in IBD patients than in healthy co-twins. Possibly because of limited power, concordant and discordant twins showed no difference in repertoire similarity.

Total RNA, at roughly 3,700 ng, went into every TCR library. cDNA synthesis was performed in eight separate reactions for each sample. TCRdb reprocessed the 5' RACE reads and keeps a single row for each CDR3 protein, giving no DNA. This listing includes over 110,000 distinct CDR3 sequences. As regards this clonotype: Antigen unknown.

Germline CDR1 reads SGHTA; CDR2 reads FQGTGA. The CDR3 consists of 14 residues. Sequencing was done on a sample of blood. This chain joins TRBV7-3 and TRBJ1-2. The clonotype originates from a human donor with ulcerative colitis or Crohn's disease, or a healthy co-twin of an affected twin (not recorded which). CDR3 protein: CASSPGGANYGYTF.